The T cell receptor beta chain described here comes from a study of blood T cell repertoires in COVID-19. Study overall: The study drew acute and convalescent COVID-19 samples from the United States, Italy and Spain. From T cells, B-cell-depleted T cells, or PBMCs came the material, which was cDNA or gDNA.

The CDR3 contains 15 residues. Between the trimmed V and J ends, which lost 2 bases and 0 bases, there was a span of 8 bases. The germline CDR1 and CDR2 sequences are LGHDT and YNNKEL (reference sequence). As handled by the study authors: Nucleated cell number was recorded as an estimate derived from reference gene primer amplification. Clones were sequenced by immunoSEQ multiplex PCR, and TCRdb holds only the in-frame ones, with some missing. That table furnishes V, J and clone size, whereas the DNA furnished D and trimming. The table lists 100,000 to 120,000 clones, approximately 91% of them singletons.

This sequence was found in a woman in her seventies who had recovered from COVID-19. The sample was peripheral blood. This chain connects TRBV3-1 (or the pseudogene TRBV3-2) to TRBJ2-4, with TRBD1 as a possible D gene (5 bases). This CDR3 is CASSQSRVAKNIQYF. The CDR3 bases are TGTGCCAGCAGCCAATCCAGGGTAGCCAAAAACATTCAGTACTTC.